This is a list of T cell receptor beta chains from one sample in a study of cytomegalovirus exposure and HLA in healthy donors. Generated by immunoSEQ multiplex PCR, the TCRdb table keeps only in-frame clones and is missing some. The sample lists under 150,000 clones; around a tenth were seen once. Specimen: PBMCs. These receptors originate from a male donor in good health and CMV-seronegative. Both conserved end residues are part of each CDR3. Size is stated for part of the rows, as once, few or many counts, or as a class when the clone is expanded.

j_call: TRBJ1-1
clone_size: few
v_call: TRBV4-3
cdr3_aa: CASRYDRGYDTEAFF

j_call: TRBJ2-7
clone_size: -
v_call: TRBV5-6
cdr3_aa: CASSPGLAGGAREYEQYF

j_call: TRBJ1-6
clone_size: -
v_call: TRBV7-6
cdr3_aa: CASSLDPAGGNSPLHF

j_call: TRBJ2-7
clone_size: few
v_call: TRBV28
cdr3_aa: CASSPRIAGEQYF

j_call: TRBJ2-7
clone_size: -
v_call: TRBV12-5
cdr3_aa: CASGHRGYEQYF

j_call: TRBJ2-7
clone_size: few
v_call: TRBV27
cdr3_aa: CASSPWAGGNYEQYF

j_call: TRBJ2-3
clone_size: few
v_call: TRBV28
cdr3_aa: CASSSPGLAGTDTQYF

j_call: TRBJ1-5
clone_size: few
v_call: TRBV19
cdr3_aa: CASSIVGQGAQPQHF

j_call: TRBJ2-1
clone_size: -
v_call: TRBV4-1
cdr3_aa: CASSQAGGGAYNEQFF

j_call: TRBJ1-1
clone_size: -
v_call: TRBV11-2
cdr3_aa: CASSPTPNLITEAFF

j_call: TRBJ1-2
clone_size: few
v_call: TRBV6-4
cdr3_aa: CASSDDPGQGLYGYTF

j_call: TRBJ2-4
clone_size: -
v_call: TRBV5-1
cdr3_aa: CASSSGQENSKNIQYF

j_call: TRBJ2-7
clone_size: few
v_call: TRBV5-1
cdr3_aa: CASSPAGRVDRVSGEQYF

j_call: TRBJ1-6
clone_size: few
v_call: TRBV7-2
cdr3_aa: CASSLRPPVGDVLHF

j_call: TRBJ1-4
clone_size: -
v_call: TRBV5-1
cdr3_aa: CASSSGGGGEKLFF

j_call: TRBJ1-5
clone_size: few
v_call: TRBV29-1
cdr3_aa: CSVEGEGSNQPQHF

j_call: TRBJ1-5
clone_size: -
v_call: TRBV28
cdr3_aa: CASSVDKSPGRPQHF

j_call: TRBJ2-7
clone_size: -
v_call: TRBV7-9
cdr3_aa: CASSPPAIMSTYEQYF

j_call: TRBJ2-1
clone_size: few
v_call: TRBV5-1
cdr3_aa: CASSLAVQNNEQFF

j_call: TRBJ2-1
clone_size: few
v_call: TRBV14
cdr3_aa: CASSKSGSGPSGDQQFF

j_call: TRBJ1-1
clone_size: -
v_call: TRBV7-9
cdr3_aa: CASSYRGTEAFF

j_call: TRBJ2-5
clone_size: few
v_call: TRBV7-2
cdr3_aa: CASSSRETQYF

j_call: TRBJ2-1
clone_size: -
v_call: TRBV7-2
cdr3_aa: CASSLIQGGDDEQFF

j_call: TRBJ2-2
clone_size: -
v_call: TRBV4-2
cdr3_aa: CASSAQTGRGTGELFF

j_call: TRBJ2-6
clone_size: once
v_call: TRBV18
cdr3_aa: CASPQGLPSGANVLTF

j_call: -
clone_size: -
v_call: TRBV7-6
cdr3_aa: CASSLEGGLAYEQYF

j_call: TRBJ2-1
clone_size: few
v_call: TRBV5-1
cdr3_aa: CASSLEGTGGGDEQFF

j_call: TRBJ1-1
clone_size: few
v_call: TRBV29-1
cdr3_aa: CSGRDRGTEAFF

j_call: TRBJ1-1
clone_size: few
v_call: TRBV7-9
cdr3_aa: CASSLLQGTNTEAFF

j_call: TRBJ1-5
clone_size: -
v_call: TRBV4-3
cdr3_aa: CASSHLAGNQPQHF

j_call: TRBJ1-5
clone_size: few
v_call: TRBV28
cdr3_aa: CASSRETSNQPQHF

j_call: TRBJ2-7
clone_size: few
v_call: TRBV6-5
cdr3_aa: CASTGRGDSYEQYF

j_call: TRBJ1-2
clone_size: -
v_call: TRBV10-3
cdr3_aa: CATTTVAYGYTF

j_call: TRBJ2-7
clone_size: -
v_call: TRBV4-1
cdr3_aa: CASSPRTSGSYEQYF

j_call: TRBJ1-1
clone_size: -
v_call: TRBV7-3
cdr3_aa: CASSSGTGNTEAFF

j_call: TRBJ1-5
clone_size: -
v_call: TRBV27
cdr3_aa: CASSLAGFNQPQHF

j_call: TRBJ2-7
clone_size: -
v_call: TRBV30
cdr3_aa: CAWSRGGPGQGSYEQYF

j_call: TRBJ2-1
clone_size: few
v_call: TRBV29-1
cdr3_aa: CSVDSHREVSYNEQFF

j_call: TRBJ2-5
clone_size: -
v_call: TRBV7-2
cdr3_aa: CASSPSGTSGGTQYF

j_call: TRBJ2-7
clone_size: -
v_call: TRBV13
cdr3_aa: CASSLSGEQYF

j_call: TRBJ1-5
clone_size: few
v_call: TRBV5-1
cdr3_aa: CASSLWGGDQPQHF

j_call: TRBJ1-5
clone_size: -
v_call: TRBV28
cdr3_aa: CASTPLGTGNQPQHF

j_call: TRBJ1-1
clone_size: few
v_call: TRBV5-1
cdr3_aa: CASSIGTGGEAFF

j_call: TRBJ2-5
clone_size: few
v_call: TRBV9
cdr3_aa: CASSVDGSGVGGQYF